The clone carrying this T cell receptor beta chain was recorded once. Its antigen is currently unknown. Other DNA variants within this sample encode the same CDR3. This entry belongs to a study of cytotoxic CD8 clonotypes in ibrutinib-treated CLL. Study-level background: The cohort had 10 to 12 relapsed/refractory and roughly 15 treatment-naive patients, 17 to 18 IGHV unmutated. With a range of 6 to 36, the median treatment time before response samples were taken was approximately 12 months. Mean values per sample were 250,000 to 300,000 productive templates and tens of thousands of productive rearrangements. General study points: Before falling back toward baseline at progression, clonality had risen at the time of ibrutinib response.

This table comes from immunoSEQ multiplex PCR, and its TCRdb copy is limited to in-frame clones, with some not included. The sample contains roughly 250,000 clones, around 70% of which appear only once. Trimming shortened V by 2 bases and J by 7 bases, and 9 bases separated the two germline ends. The CDR3 covers 13 residues. Germline V gene lookup returns CDR1 MNHEY and CDR2 SMNVEV (reference sequence). The J gene is TRBJ1-5, the V gene TRBV27; D possibly corresponds to TRBD1 (5 bases). The origin of this receptor is a human donor with chronic lymphocytic leukemia. Here the sequenced sample was PBMCs, taken after 24 months of ibrutinib treatment. The CDR3 region is CASSLGGGQPQHF. In nucleotides, the CDR3 is TGTGCCAGCAGTTTAGGGGGGGGGCAGCCCCAGCATTTT.